Below, 8 T cell receptor beta chains from the same sample are listed, as sequenced in a study of blood T cell repertoires in COVID-19. Data came from immunoSEQ multiplex PCR; TCRdb stores just in-frame clones and leaves some out. The sample has approximately 300,000 clones, 90% seen once; the top ten hold 2% to 3%. The sequenced material came from PBMCs or T cells enriched from blood (not recorded which). Receptor source: a man aged 55-75 years who had recovered from COVID-19.

This chain joins TRBV25-1 and TRBJ1-4; 7 positions match TRBD1. V lost 1 base to trimming and J lost 7 bases; unmatched junction nucleotides: 3. The CDR3 consists of 14 residues. Germline CDR1 MGHDK, CDR2 SYGVNS. The CDR3 spells CASSELGTVEKLFF. Written as DNA, the CDR3 is TGTGCCAGCAGTGAATTGGGGACAGTTGAAAAACTGTTTTTT.

The chain couples TRBV28 to TRBJ1-3; tentative D call: TRBD1 (5 bases). This CDR3 is built from 14 residues. From germline, CDR1 is MDHEN and CDR2 SYDVKM. Trimming removed 6 bases from V and 2 bases from J, with 11 bases in between. The CDR3 DNA follows: TGTGCCAGCAGGGACGGGGGTACTGGAAACACCATATATTTT. Translating it yields CASRDGGTGNTIYF.

The chain is built from TRBV7-9 and TRBJ2-1; TRBD2 matches at 7 bases. Germline CDR1 and CDR2: SEHNR and FQNEAQ (reference sequence). This CDR3 has 16 residues. J was trimmed by 6 bases and V by 2 bases; bases with no gene match: 10. This chain's CDR3 is CASSLYTRGVGNEQFF. The CDR3 DNA reads TGTGCCAGCAGCTTATATACCCGGGGGGTGGGCAATGAGCAGTTCTTC.

CDR3 in DNA: TGCAGCGCCAACGGGGTGATGAACACTGAAGCTTTCTTT. Amino acids: CSANGVMNTEAFF. V gene TRBV29-1 combines with J gene TRBJ1-1; D is unclear. The CDR3 loop spans 13 amino acids. The germline CDR1 and CDR2 sequences are SQVTM and ANQGSEA. The germline V and J ends were trimmed by 7 bases and 0 bases, with 12 bases remaining between them.

The CDR3 loop is CASEMGQVNQPQHF. The CDR3 DNA follows: TGTGCCAGTGAGATGGGACAGGTAAATCAGCCCCAGCATTTT. This rearrangement joins TRBV2 to TRBJ1-5; 8 nucleotides line up with TRBD1. V shed 9 bases, J shed 4 bases, and the junction held 8 bases outside the gene matches. Germline values: CDR1 SNHLY, CDR2 FYNNEI. The CDR3 sequence is 14 residues long.

Here the CDR3 DNA reads TGTGCCAGCAGCTTAGCGATGGGACAGGCTAATGAAAAACTGTTTTTT. The encoded protein is CASSLAMGQANEKLFF. The chain has TRBV7-9 and TRBJ1-4, with 8 positions matching TRBD1. The CDR3 contains 16 residues. The V gene's germline CDR1 is SEHNR and CDR2 FQNEAQ (reference sequence). V lost 0 bases to trimming and J lost 3 bases; unmatched junction nucleotides: 3.

The rearrangement links TRBV19 to TRBJ1-5, with D tentatively TRBD1 (6 bases). CDR3 size: 12 residues. The V gene's germline CDR1 is LNHDA and CDR2 SQIVND (reference sequence). Trimming left V 4 bases short and J 7 bases short, with 8 bases between. The CDR3 reads CASSRTAQPQHF. CDR3 DNA sequence: TGTGCCAGTAGTAGGACAGCACAGCCCCAGCATTTT.

The gene calls are TRBV7-3 and TRBJ2-1; 8 bases match TRBD2. Trimming took 3 bases from V and 7 from J; bases not matched to a gene: 11. Germline CDR1 is SGHTA and CDR2 is FQGTGA. The CDR3 consists of 16 residues. In DNA form, the CDR3 reads TGTGCCAGCAGCTTCGGCCCGATAATAGCGGGGAATGAGCAGTTCTTC. As protein: CASSFGPIIAGNEQFF.